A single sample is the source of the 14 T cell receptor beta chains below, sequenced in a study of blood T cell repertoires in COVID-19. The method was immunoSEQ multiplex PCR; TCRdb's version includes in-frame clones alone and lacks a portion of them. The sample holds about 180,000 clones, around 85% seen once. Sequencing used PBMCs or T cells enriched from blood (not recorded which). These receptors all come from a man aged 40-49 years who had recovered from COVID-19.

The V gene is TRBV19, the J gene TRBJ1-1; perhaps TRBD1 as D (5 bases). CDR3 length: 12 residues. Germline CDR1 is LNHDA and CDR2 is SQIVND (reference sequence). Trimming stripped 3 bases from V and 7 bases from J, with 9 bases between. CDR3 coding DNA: TGTGCCAGTAGTATTGGCGACAGTGAAGCTTTCTTT. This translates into CASSIGDSEAFF. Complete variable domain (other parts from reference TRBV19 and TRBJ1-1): DGGITQSPKYLFRKEGQNVTLSCEQNLNHDAMYWYRQDPGQGLRLIYYSQIVNDFQKGDIAEGYSVSREKKESFPLTVTSAQKNPTAFYLCASSIGDSEAFFGQGTRLTVV.

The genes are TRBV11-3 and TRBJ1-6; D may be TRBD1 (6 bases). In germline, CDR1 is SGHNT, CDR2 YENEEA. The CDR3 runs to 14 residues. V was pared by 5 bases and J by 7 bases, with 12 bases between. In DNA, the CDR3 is TGTGCCAGCAGCGAGAACAGGGCCAATTCACCCCTCCACTTT. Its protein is CASSENRANSPLHF.

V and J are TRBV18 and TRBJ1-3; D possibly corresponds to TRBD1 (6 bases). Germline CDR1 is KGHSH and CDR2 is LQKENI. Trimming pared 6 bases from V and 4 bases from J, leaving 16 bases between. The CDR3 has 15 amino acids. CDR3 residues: CASSTEAGAGNTIYF. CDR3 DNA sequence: TGTGCCAGCTCCACGGAGGCAGGGGCAGGAAACACCATATATTTT.

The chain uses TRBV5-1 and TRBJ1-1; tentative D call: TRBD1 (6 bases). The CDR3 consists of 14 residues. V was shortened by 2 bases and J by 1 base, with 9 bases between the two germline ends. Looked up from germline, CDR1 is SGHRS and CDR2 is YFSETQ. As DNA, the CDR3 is TGCGCCAGCAGCTTTGAGACAGGGAACACTGAAGCTTTCTTT. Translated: CASSFETGNTEAFF.

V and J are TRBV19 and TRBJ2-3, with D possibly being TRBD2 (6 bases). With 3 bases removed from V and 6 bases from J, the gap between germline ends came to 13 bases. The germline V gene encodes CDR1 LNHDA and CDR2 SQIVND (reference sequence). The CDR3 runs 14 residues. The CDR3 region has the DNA TGTGCCAGTAGTATGAGTGCGGGGAGGGATACGCAGTATTTT. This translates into CASSMSAGRDTQYF.

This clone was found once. CDR3 sequence (DNA): TGCGCCAGCAGCATAGGGACAGGGGGCGCAGGAGCTTTCTTT. Translation gives CASSIGTGGAGAFF. The J gene is TRBJ1-1, the V gene TRBV5-1; 12 positions match TRBD1. This CDR3 has 14 amino acids. After removal of 4 bases from V and 10 bases from J, the junction contained 8 bases not matched to a gene. From germline, CDR1 is SGHRS and CDR2 YFSETQ.

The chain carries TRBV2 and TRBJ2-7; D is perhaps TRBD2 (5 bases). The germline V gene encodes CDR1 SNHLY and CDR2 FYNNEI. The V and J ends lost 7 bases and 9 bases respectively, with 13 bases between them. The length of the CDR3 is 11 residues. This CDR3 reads CASTGGNGQYF. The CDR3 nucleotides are TGTGCCAGCACAGGAGGTAACGGGCAGTACTTC.

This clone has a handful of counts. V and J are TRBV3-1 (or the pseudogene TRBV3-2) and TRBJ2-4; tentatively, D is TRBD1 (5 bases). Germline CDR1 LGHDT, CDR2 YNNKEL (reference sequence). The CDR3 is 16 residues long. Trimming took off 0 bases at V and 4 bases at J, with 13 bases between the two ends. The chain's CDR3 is CASSQEGQGAKNIQYF. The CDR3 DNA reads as TGTGCCAGCAGCCAAGAAGGCCAGGGCGCGAAAAACATTCAGTACTTC.

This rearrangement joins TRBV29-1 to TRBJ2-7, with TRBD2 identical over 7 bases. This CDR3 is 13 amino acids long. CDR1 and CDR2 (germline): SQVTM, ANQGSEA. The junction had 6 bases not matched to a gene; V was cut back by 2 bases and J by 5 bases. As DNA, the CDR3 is TGCAGCGTTGAATTCAGCGGGAATCACGAGCAGTACTTC. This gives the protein CSVEFSGNHEQYF.

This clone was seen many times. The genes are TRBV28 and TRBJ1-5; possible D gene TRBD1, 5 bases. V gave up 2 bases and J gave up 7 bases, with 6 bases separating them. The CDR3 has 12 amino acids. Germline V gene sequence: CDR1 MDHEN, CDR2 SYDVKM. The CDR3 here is CASSLGGQPQHF. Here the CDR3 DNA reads TGTGCCAGCAGTTTAGGGGGGCAGCCCCAGCATTTT.

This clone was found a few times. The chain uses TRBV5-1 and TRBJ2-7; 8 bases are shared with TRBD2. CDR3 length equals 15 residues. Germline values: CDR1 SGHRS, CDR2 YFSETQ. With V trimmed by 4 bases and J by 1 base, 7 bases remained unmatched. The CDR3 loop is CASSPGGALSYEQYF. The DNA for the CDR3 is TGCGCCAGCAGCCCGGGGGGGGCCCTTTCCTACGAGCAGTACTTC. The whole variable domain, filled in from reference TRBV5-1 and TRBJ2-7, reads KAGVTQTPRYLIKTRGQQVTLSCSPISGHRSVSWYQQTPGQGLQFLFEYFSETQRNKGNFPGRFSGRQFSNSRSEMNVSTLELGDSALYLCASSPGGALSYEQYFGPGTRLTVT.

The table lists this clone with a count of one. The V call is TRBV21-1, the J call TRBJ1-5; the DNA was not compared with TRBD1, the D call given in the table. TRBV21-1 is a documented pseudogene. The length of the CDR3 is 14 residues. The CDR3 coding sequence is TGTGCCAGCAGCGGGCAGGGGGCGAGTCAGCCCCAGCATTTT. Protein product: CASSGQGASQPQHF.

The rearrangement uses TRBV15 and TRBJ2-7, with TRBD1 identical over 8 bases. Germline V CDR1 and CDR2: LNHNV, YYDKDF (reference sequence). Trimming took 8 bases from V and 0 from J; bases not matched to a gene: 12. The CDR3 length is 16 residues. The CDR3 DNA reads TGTGCCACCTCAAATACAAGGACAGGGAGCTCCTACGAGCAGTACTTC. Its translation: CATSNTRTGSSYEQYF.

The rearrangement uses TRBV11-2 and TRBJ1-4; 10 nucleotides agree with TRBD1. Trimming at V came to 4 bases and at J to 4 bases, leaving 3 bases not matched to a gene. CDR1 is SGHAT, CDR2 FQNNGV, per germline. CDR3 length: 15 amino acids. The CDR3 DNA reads TGTGCCAGCAGCTCCGGACAGGGGGTTAATGAAAAACTGTTTTTT. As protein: CASSSGQGVNEKLFF.